What follows are 15 T cell receptor beta chains derived from one specimen sequenced in a study of T-cell reconstitution after alpha-beta-depleted transplantation in children. Unique molecular identifiers featured in how the TCRbeta library was prepared. One entry per CDR3 protein results from TCRdb running MiXCR on the PCR reads. The profile shows over 400,000 distinct CDR3 sequences, around two fifths of them singletons. This specimen consisted of PBMCs, obtained before TCRalphabeta/CD19-depleted stem cell transplant. These receptors were collected from a girl aged 2-10 years with aplastic anemia, due to receive a stem cell transplant.

The table lists this clonotype with a few counts. J is TRBJ2-2 and V is TRBV12-3 or TRBV12-4, with 7 bases aligning to TRBD2. This CDR3 is 16 amino acids long. Unmatched junction bases numbered 14, after V lost 8 bases and J lost 5 bases. Written as DNA, the CDR3 is TGTGCCAGCTTACCTCTCCGACTAGCTTTGACCGGGGAGCTGTTTTTT. It encodes CASLPLRLALTGELFF.

This clonotype was observed once. DNA for the CDR3: TGCGCCAGCAGGGGGCCAGATGGAGAGACCCAGTACTTC. Amino acids: CASRGPDGETQYF. The chain joins TRBV5-1 to TRBJ2-5, with D tentatively TRBD1 (5 bases). Germline V gene lookup returns CDR1 SGHRS and CDR2 YFSETQ. CDR3 size: 13 residues. V dropped 5 bases and J dropped 4 bases, with 12 bases sitting between them. Full variable domain (remainder filled in from reference TRBV5-1 and TRBJ2-5): KAGVTQTPRYLIKTRGQQVTLSCSPISGHRSVSWYQQTPGQGLQFLFEYFSETQRNKGNFPGRFSGRQFSNSRSEMNVSTLELGDSALYLCASRGPDGETQYFGPGTRLLVL.

This chain joins TRBV5-1 and TRBJ2-6; 7 bases agree with TRBD1. Trimming took 0 bases from V and 4 from J; bases not matched to a gene: 7. The CDR3 spans 17 residues. Germline assignment: CDR1 SGHRS and CDR2 YFSETQ. The CDR3 nucleotides are TGCGCCAGCAGCTTGGACAGGGGCTTTGCGGGGGCCAACGTCCTGACTTTC. The encoded protein is CASSLDRGFAGANVLTF.

This clonotype has at least ten counts. The chain has TRBV5-1 and TRBJ2-5; 9 nucleotides agree with TRBD2. Trimming at V came to 4 bases and at J to 5 bases, leaving 6 bases not matched to a gene. The CDR3 is 14 residues long. The germline CDR1 and CDR2 sequences are SGHRS and YFSETQ. DNA for the CDR3: TGCGCCAGCAGCCTGACTAGCGGCCGGGAGACCCAGTACTTC. It specifies CASSLTSGRETQYF.

This rearrangement joins TRBV20-1 to TRBJ2-2; D gene unclear. In germline, CDR1 is DFQATT, CDR2 SNEGSKA (reference sequence). V dropped 3 bases and J dropped 0 bases, with 11 bases sitting between them. The CDR3 has 15 amino acids. The CDR3 coding sequence is TGCAGTGCTAGTCGTATGGTTCCGAACACCGGGGAGCTGTTTTTT. Translating it yields CSASRMVPNTGELFF.

The chain is built from TRBV28 and TRBJ2-1; TRBD2 agrees at 7 bases. V shed 3 bases and J 5 bases; nucleotides not matched to a gene: 16. The CDR3 runs to 18 residues. Germline CDR1 and CDR2: MDHEN and SYDVKM. The CDR3 loop reads CASSFVGLVAGVDNEQFF. The CDR3 coding sequence is TGTGCCAGCAGTTTTGTAGGACTAGTAGCGGGCGTAGACAATGAGCAGTTCTTC.

This chain uses TRBV5-1 with TRBJ2-5, with TRBD1 matching over 8 bases. The V and J ends lost 4 bases and 7 bases, in that order; junction bases with no gene match: 6. The CDR3 is 13 amino acids. CDR1 and CDR2 (germline): SGHRS, YFSETQ. CDR3 amino acids: CASSADRDGTQYF. The CDR3 coding sequence is TGCGCCAGCAGCGCGGACAGGGACGGGACCCAGTACTTC.

The sample holds many counts of this clonotype. V and J are TRBV6-5 and TRBJ2-5; D may be TRBD1 (5 bases). Germline V CDR1 and CDR2: MNHEY, SVGAGI. V lost 2 bases and J 1 base, leaving 11 bases between the germline ends. The CDR3 is made up of 15 amino acids. The CDR3 protein is CASSYPSRGQETQYF. The CDR3 nucleotides are TGTGCCAGCAGTTACCCTTCTAGGGGCCAAGAGACCCAGTACTTC.

This clonotype turned up a few times. The J gene is TRBJ2-1, the V gene TRBV7-8; tentatively, D is TRBD2 (6 bases). Trimming took off 1 base at V and 3 bases at J, with 10 bases between the two ends. CDR3 length: 15 residues. From germline, CDR1 is SGHVS and CDR2 FQNEAQ. The CDR3 DNA sequence: TGTGCCAGCAGCTTAGGCGGGAAGCTCTACAATGAGCAGTTCTTC. It codes for CASSLGGKLYNEQFF.

This clonotype occurred many times. CDR3 DNA sequence: TGTGCCAGCAGCCCAGGGACAGGTAACGTCCTGACTTTC. It translates to CASSPGTGNVLTF. V usage is TRBV12-3 or TRBV12-4 and J usage is TRBJ2-6; 8 nucleotides match TRBD1. V lost 6 bases and J lost 10; bases outside the gene matches: 5. The CDR3 loop spans 13 amino acids.

The J gene is TRBJ1-3, the V gene TRBV4-2; TRBD1 agrees at 8 bases. The ends lost 4 bases at V and 4 bases at J; junction bases unmatched: 9. CDR3 length: 16 amino acids. CDR1 and CDR2 from the germline V gene are LGHNA and YNFKEQ. In DNA, the CDR3 is TGTGCCAGCAGCCGACAGGGGCCGGCGATGGGAAACACCATATATTTT. Its translation: CASSRQGPAMGNTIYF.

The chain recombines TRBV28 with TRBJ2-7; TRBD2 matches at 9 bases. This CDR3 is built from 15 residues. After removal of 8 bases from V and 0 bases from J, the junction contained 8 bases not matched to a gene. Germline assignment: CDR1 MDHEN and CDR2 SYDVKM. This chain's CDR3 is CASRGGGADSYEQYF. The CDR3 DNA reads as TGTGCCAGCCGTGGCGGGGGGGCAGACTCCTACGAGCAGTACTTC.

Many counts were recorded for this clonotype. The chain recombines TRBV6-5 with TRBJ1-1; maybe TRBD1 (5 bases). This CDR3 comprises 15 residues. The V and J ends lost 5 bases and 1 base respectively, with 14 bases between them. Germline lookup yields CDR1 MNHEY and CDR2 SVGAGI. Here the CDR3 DNA reads TGTGCCAGCAGTCCACGAGACAGAGAGAACACTGAAGCTTTCTTT. Amino acid sequence: CASSPRDRENTEAFF.

This clonotype has a count of ten or more. The rearrangement joins TRBV5-1 to TRBJ2-3; D is ambiguous. The V and J ends lost 1 base and 0 bases respectively, with 12 bases between them. The germline CDR1 and CDR2 sequences are SGHRS and YFSETQ. The CDR3 totals 16 residues. CDR3 loop: CASSLRRAGSTDTQYF. In nucleotides, the CDR3 is TGCGCCAGCAGCTTGAGGAGAGCCGGAAGCACAGATACGCAGTATTTT.

This clonotype was seen just once. V usage is TRBV7-3 and J usage is TRBJ2-5; either TRBD1 or TRBD2 may fit D (5 bases each). From germline, CDR1 is SGHTA and CDR2 FQGTGA. V gave up 5 bases and J gave up 5 bases, with 12 bases separating them. This CDR3 region has 13 residues. In DNA, the CDR3 is TGTGCCAGCAGCCAATGGGGCGGGGAGACCCAGTACTTC. Its protein is CASSQWGGETQYF. Full variable domain (missing parts from reference TRBV7-3 and TRBJ2-5): GAGVSQTPSNKVTEKGKYVELRCDPISGHTALYWYRQSLGQGPEFLIYFQGTGAADDSGLPNDRFFAVRPEGSVSTLKIQRTERGDSAVYLCASSQWGGETQYFGPGTRLLVL.